Following are 13 T cell receptor beta chains from one sample sequenced in a study of blood T cell repertoires in COVID-19. Only in-frame clones appear in the TCRdb table, and some are missing; sequencing was by immunoSEQ multiplex PCR. The sample holds approximately 170,000 clones; less than 90% are singletons and the top ten take around 13%. Sequencing was performed on peripheral blood. The origin of the receptors is a woman in her seventies with COVID-19, enrolled during active disease.

J is TRBJ1-1 and V is TRBV5-1, with D possibly TRBD1 on 5 matching bases. Trimming removed 3 bases at V and 6 bases at J, with 18 bases between. Germline CDR1 SGHRS, CDR2 YFSETQ. CDR3 length: 15 residues. DNA for the CDR3: TGCGCCAGCAGCTGGGGGGACGGACGGGTCGCTGAAGCTTTCTTT. This encodes CASSWGDGRVAEAFF.

The V and J genes are TRBV4-2 and TRBJ1-2; D not certain. Deletions cut 0 bases from V and 4 bases from J, with 9 bases between. The CDR3 has 14 residues. Germline loops: CDR1 LGHNA, CDR2 YNFKEQ. The CDR3 region is CASSQDPGLYGYTF. The CDR3 DNA reads TGTGCCAGCAGCCAAGATCCCGGACTCTATGGCTACACCTTC.

The chain employs TRBV19 and TRBJ1-4; no clear D gene. Trimming left V 5 bases short and J 4 bases short, with 8 bases between. In germline, CDR1 is LNHDA, CDR2 SQIVND (reference sequence). This CDR3 region has 13 residues. CDR3: CASSVRLNEKLFF. The DNA of the CDR3 is TGTGCCAGTAGTGTCAGACTTAATGAAAAACTGTTTTTT.

CDR3: CATVGLPNNSPLHF. In DNA form, the CDR3 reads TGTGCCACCGTGGGACTCCCTAATAATTCACCCCTCCACTTT. The J gene is TRBJ1-6, the V gene TRBV28; D perhaps matches TRBD1 (5 bases). Trimming removed 10 bases at V and 5 bases at J, with 15 bases between. The germline V gene encodes CDR1 MDHEN and CDR2 SYDVKM. The CDR3 contains 14 residues.

The gene calls are TRBV10-3 and TRBJ2-2; no clear D gene. Trimming removed 2 bases at V and 4 bases at J, with 5 bases between. Germline assignment: CDR1 ENHRY and CDR2 SYGVKD. The CDR3 contains 13 residues. Here the CDR3 reads CAISEEATGELFF. The CDR3, as DNA: TGTGCCATCAGTGAGGAGGCCACCGGGGAGCTGTTTTTT.

This chain uses TRBV5-6 with TRBJ2-1; D might be TRBD2 (6 bases). Deletions cut 4 bases from V and 0 bases from J, with 11 bases between. Germline lookup yields CDR1 SGHDT and CDR2 YYEEEE. The CDR3 contains 15 residues. CDR3 protein: CASSVLAHSYNEQFF. CDR3 bases: TGTGCCAGCAGCGTTCTAGCGCACTCCTACAATGAGCAGTTCTTC.

This chain uses TRBV19 with TRBJ1-6; possible D gene TRBD1, 6 bases. From germline, CDR1 is LNHDA and CDR2 SQIVND (reference sequence). This CDR3 has 14 residues. Trimming stripped 6 bases from V and 9 bases from J, with 15 bases between. The DNA for the CDR3 is TGTGCCAGTAGCCCGGACAGTGGTTCTTCACCCCTCCACTTT. Its translation is CASSPDSGSSPLHF.

This clone showed up just once. This chain uses TRBV12-3 or TRBV12-4 with TRBJ2-2; TRBD2 aligns across 7 bases. The CDR3 spans 13 residues. Losses at the gene ends were 3 bases for V and 6 bases for J; bases not matched to a gene: 1. In DNA, the CDR3 is TGTGCCAGCAGTTTGGGGGGGGCCGGGGAGCTGTTTTTT. Its translation: CASSLGGAGELFF.

The chain carries TRBV28 and TRBJ1-2; TRBD1 matches at 7 bases. The trim removed 3 bases at V and 6 bases at J, leaving 4 bases unmatched. Germline V gene sequence: CDR1 MDHEN, CDR2 SYDVKM. This CDR3 has 13 residues. The CDR3 DNA is TGTGCCAGCAGTTTTAGGGGGCCGGATGGCTACACCTTC. Protein sequence: CASSFRGPDGYTF.

V gene TRBV9 combines with J gene TRBJ1-2; 11 bases line up with TRBD1. Germline V gene sequence: CDR1 SGDLS, CDR2 YYNGEE. The CDR3 runs 15 residues. V shed 2 bases and J 7 bases; nucleotides not matched to a gene: 7. Written as DNA, the CDR3 is TGTGCCAGCAGCGTGGACAGGGGGCCACTGGGTGGCTACACCTTC. Amino acid sequence: CASSVDRGPLGGYTF.

This clone was found once. The rearrangement links TRBV5-5 to TRBJ2-5, with TRBD1 matching 7 bases. The CDR3 runs 14 residues. V was clipped by 2 bases and J by 4 bases; unmatched bases: 5. Germline V CDR1 and CDR2: SGHKS, YYEKEE (reference sequence). CDR3 in amino acids: CASSLGGLRETQYF. The CDR3 region has the DNA TGTGCCAGCAGCTTAGGGGGCCTTCGAGAGACCCAGTACTTC.

The V gene is TRBV7-9, the J gene TRBJ2-3; D might be TRBD2 (5 bases). Trimming left V 5 bases short and J 6 bases short, with 9 bases between. Germline-derived CDR1 and CDR2 are SEHNR and FQNEAQ (reference sequence). The CDR3 consists of 12 residues. CDR3 coding DNA: TGTGCCAGCAGCGTGGACTGGGATACGCAGTATTTT. It specifies CASSVDWDTQYF.

The rearrangement joins TRBV2 to TRBJ2-7; TRBD2 might be the D (6 bases). The V and J ends lost 7 bases and 4 bases respectively, with 14 bases between them. The CDR3 contains 13 residues. Germline V lookup: CDR1 SNHLY, CDR2 FYNNEI. The CDR3 is CASTSGATYEQYF. The CDR3 nucleotides are TGTGCCAGCACTTCGGGAGCAACTTACGAGCAGTACTTC. The full variable domain, rest sourced from reference TRBV2 and TRBJ2-7, is EPEVTQTPSHQVTQMGQEVILRCVPISNHLYFYWYRQILGQKVEFLVSFYNNEISEKSEIFDDQFSVERPDGSNFTLKIRSTKLEDSAMYFCASTSGATYEQYFGPGTRLTVT.